This T cell receptor beta chain was captured in a study of metastatic and nonmetastatic thyroid tumors. Turning to the study itself: Comparative analysis of repertoires was undertaken across blood and tumor or nodule tissue obtained from malignant and benign thyroid patients.

General study results and limits: It was reportedly found that TCR beta diversity was significantly higher in malignant thyroid tumors than in benign nodules, a difference seen in both blood and tumor samples.

Authors' methods: Variation in CDR3 across clinicopathological groups served as the basis for constructing a distant-metastasis classifier in papillary thyroid cancer. TCRdb used MiXCR to call clones anew from the PCR reads. What appears here as the V and J calls and clone size reflects TCRdb's work, not the paper's. This table has tens of thousands of clones, 25% appearing once. Germline CDR1 is LNHDA and CDR2 is SQIVND (reference sequence). The V end was cut by 9 bases, the J end by 6 bases, with 29 bases between. The CDR3 length is 17 residues. There were no patients who had received any treatment before thyroid surgery. The table lists this clone with many counts. Its antigen is undetermined.

The specimen sequenced was blood. This TCR was sampled from a female donor with papillary thyroid cancer or a benign thyroid nodule (not recorded which). Some clones in this sample may be carry-over from other donors' samples. The V call is TRBV19, the J call TRBJ1-2; no firm D call. CDR3 amino acids: CASHLGPPTVPLNGYTF. DNA of the CDR3: TGTGCCAGCCATCTGGGTCCGCCCACTGTCCCACTAAATGGCTACACCTTC.